Shown below are 16 T cell receptor beta chains from a single sample sequenced in a study of T cell responses to AZD1222 COVID-19 vaccine (dated by TCRdb to the early 2020s). The time point tag for this specimen amounts to: baseline before first vaccination. The receptor library was made with the immunoSEQ multiplex PCR assay. TCRdb obtained this table from immuneACCESS and retained in-frame rearrangements with V and J assigned. These tables miss some clones; where compared with another copy, unresolved V genes account for less than half of the shortfall, and the remainder is unexplained. For this sample the table gives some 150,000 clones, of which around 94% were detected only once. The top ten hold 1.3% of the sample. The source was peripheral blood, collected on day 0 of AZD1222 vaccination. These TCRs come from an adult in good health.

This clone was detected only once. The chain carries TRBV19 and TRBJ2-2; D unclear. Germline loops: CDR1 LNHDA, CDR2 SQIVND (reference sequence). The CDR3 runs 16 residues. V gave up 3 bases and J gave up 3 bases, with 14 bases separating them. CDR3 in amino acids: CASSIVGRSDTGELFF. CDR3 nucleotide sequence: TGTGCCAGTAGTATTGTTGGCAGGTCCGACACCGGGGAGCTGTTTTTT.

This chain connects TRBV12-3 or TRBV12-4 to TRBJ1-1, with a weak D call TRBD1 (5 bases). CDR3 length equals 13 residues. V lost 6 bases, J lost 7 bases, and 15 bases lay in between. The CDR3 loop reads CASSLLRGGEAFF. DNA for the CDR3: TGTGCCAGCAGCCTTCTCCGGGGGGGTGAAGCTTTCTTT.

The chain employs TRBV11-1 and TRBJ2-3; a possible D gene is TRBD2 (7 bases). V lost 3 bases and J 2 bases, leaving 15 bases between the germline ends. Germline loops: CDR1 SGHAT, CDR2 FQDESV (reference sequence). The CDR3 consists of 16 residues. The CDR3 protein is CASSLGAGRITDTQYF. The CDR3, as DNA: TGTGCCAGCAGCTTGGGGGCCGGGAGGATCACAGATACGCAGTATTTT.

The chain couples TRBV2 to TRBJ1-1; a weak D match, TRBD1 (6 bases). The germline V and J ends were trimmed by 6 bases and 0 bases, with 14 bases remaining between them. In germline, CDR1 is SNHLY, CDR2 FYNNEI. CDR3 length: 15 amino acids. CDR3 sequence reads: CASSLQGHMNTEAFF. The CDR3 region has the DNA TGTGCCAGCAGCCTACAGGGCCACATGAACACTGAAGCTTTCTTT.

V usage is TRBV28 and J usage is TRBJ1-1; 9 positions agree with TRBD1. The CDR3 sequence is 13 residues long. The germline V gene encodes CDR1 MDHEN and CDR2 SYDVKM. Trimming removed 3 bases from V and 7 bases from J; junction bases left unmatched: 3. CDR3 nucleotides: TGTGCCAGCAGTTTTACAGGGGGCGATGAAGCTTTCTTT. Protein sequence: CASSFTGGDEAFF.

This sequence joins TRBV24-1 and TRBJ1-1; D perhaps matches TRBD1 (5 bases). V lost 5 bases to trimming and J lost 5 bases, with 11 bases between them. The CDR3 length is 13 residues. CDR1 and CDR2 (germline): KGHDR, SFDVKD. DNA for the CDR3: TGTGCCACCAGTGCGGGGGGGGGAACTGAAGCTTTCTTT. The encoded protein is CATSAGGGTEAFF.

The J gene is TRBJ1-2, the V gene TRBV28; D gene uncertain. The germline CDR1 and CDR2 sequences are MDHEN and SYDVKM. The CDR3 sequence is 14 residues long. Trimming removed 7 bases from V and 8 bases from J, with 20 bases in between. The CDR3 protein is CASNPPHDPAGYTF. CDR3 nucleotide sequence: TGTGCCAGCAACCCTCCCCATGACCCCGCGGGCTACACCTTC.

CDR3 residues: CASSLAGNTEAFF. In DNA form, the CDR3 reads TGTGCCAGCAGTTTAGCGGGGAACACTGAAGCTTTCTTT. The chain has TRBV27 and TRBJ1-1; D gene unclear. Trimming took off 2 bases at V and 1 base at J, with 5 bases between the two ends. From germline, CDR1 is MNHEY and CDR2 SMNVEV (reference sequence). This CDR3 is 13 amino acids long.

The V and J genes are TRBV19 and TRBJ2-3, with D tentatively TRBD2 (5 bases). Trimming stripped 3 bases from V and 4 bases from J, with 11 bases between. The CDR3 is made up of 14 amino acids. Germline V lookup: CDR1 LNHDA, CDR2 SQIVND (reference sequence). This CDR3 is CASSILASADTQYF. CDR3 DNA sequence: TGTGCCAGTAGTATCCTAGCCTCCGCAGATACGCAGTATTTT.

The chain links TRBV3-1 (or the pseudogene TRBV3-2) to TRBJ2-2; D not resolved. The length of the CDR3 is 14 residues. V was pared by 1 base and J by 6 bases, with 9 bases between. CDR1 and CDR2 from the germline V gene are LGHDT and YNNKEL (reference sequence). In DNA, the CDR3 is TGTGCCAGCAGCCAAGTGGCCGCGTCCGGGGAGCTGTTTTTT. Protein: CASSQVAASGELFF.

The gene calls are TRBV9 and TRBJ2-1, with 8 bases that match TRBD2. V shed 4 bases and J 0 bases; nucleotides not matched to a gene: 6. The CDR3 length is 16 residues. Germline CDR1 and CDR2: SGDLS and YYNGEE. CDR3 protein: CASSILAGPSYNEQFF. The CDR3 nucleotides are TGTGCCAGCAGCATTTTAGCGGGACCCTCCTACAATGAGCAGTTCTTC. The entire variable domain, with the rest obtained from reference TRBV9 and TRBJ2-1, is as follows: DSGVTQTPKHLITATGQRVTLRCSPRSGDLSVYWYQQSLDQGLQFLIQYYNGEERAKGNILERFSAQQFPDLHSELNLSSLELGDSALYFCASSILAGPSYNEQFFGPGTRLTVL.

This chain connects TRBV5-6 to TRBJ1-3, with D uncertain. Germline V gives CDR1 SGHDT, CDR2 YYEEEE. Trimming took off 2 bases at V and 0 bases at J, with 9 bases between the two ends. This CDR3 spans 15 amino acids. CDR3 nucleotide sequence: TGTGCCAGCAGCTTTTTTGGGAGCTCTGGAAACACCATATATTTT. Encoded protein: CASSFFGSSGNTIYF.

The chain employs TRBV7-9 and TRBJ2-1, with 7 bases that match TRBD2. Germline V gives CDR1 SEHNR, CDR2 FQNEAQ (reference sequence). CDR3 size: 15 residues. The trim removed 5 bases at V and 3 bases at J, leaving 7 bases unmatched. CDR3 loop: CASSPAGLYYNEQFF. The CDR3 nucleotides are TGTGCCAGCAGCCCAGCGGGACTTTACTACAATGAGCAGTTCTTC. The full variable domain, its missing parts supplied by reference TRBV7-9 and TRBJ2-1, is DTGVSQNPRHKITKRGQNVTFRCDPISEHNRLYWYRQTLGQGPEFLTYFQNEAQLEKSRLLSDRFSAERPKGSFSTLEIQRTEQGDSAMYLCASSPAGLYYNEQFFGPGTRLTVL.

The V gene is TRBV11-2, the J gene TRBJ2-2, with TRBD1 as a possible D gene (5 bases). Trimming shortened V by 0 bases and J by 7 bases, and 15 bases separated the two germline ends. Germline V lookup: CDR1 SGHAT, CDR2 FQNNGV. The CDR3 runs 16 residues. In DNA form, the CDR3 reads TGTGCCAGCAGCTTAGATTGGCGCAGGGATGGCGGGGAGCTGTTTTTT. Its protein is CASSLDWRRDGGELFF.

This chain connects TRBV18 to TRBJ2-5; D perhaps matches TRBD1 (5 bases). Germline loops: CDR1 KGHSH, CDR2 LQKENI. The CDR3 loop spans 13 amino acids. The V end was cut by 8 bases, the J end by 1 base, with 11 bases between. The CDR3 sequence: CASATVFQETQYF. In nucleotides, the CDR3 is TGTGCCAGCGCGACAGTTTTCCAAGAGACCCAGTACTTC.

The rearrangement uses TRBV18 and TRBJ1-5; D gene unclear. Germline lookup yields CDR1 KGHSH and CDR2 LQKENI. The CDR3 is made up of 13 amino acids. The germline V and J ends were trimmed by 2 bases and 6 bases, with 8 bases remaining between them. CDR3 amino acids: CASSPGWGQPQHF. CDR3 coding DNA: TGTGCCAGCTCACCAGGTTGGGGTCAGCCCCAGCATTTT. Full variable domain (missing parts from reference TRBV18 and TRBJ1-5): NAGVMQNPRHLVRRRGQEARLRCSPMKGHSHVYWYRQLPEEGLKFMVYLQKENIIDESGMPKERFSAEFPKEGPSILRIQQVVRGDSAAYFCASSPGWGQPQHFGDGTRLSIL.